This entry lists 16 T cell receptor beta chains sequenced from one sample in a study of cytomegalovirus exposure and HLA in healthy donors. The PCR contained 60 Vbeta and 13 Jbeta primers. This table comes from immunoSEQ multiplex PCR, and its TCRdb copy is limited to in-frame clones, with some not included. The table records approximately 160,000 clones, approximately 80% of them present only once. Input material: PBMCs. All receptors derive from a woman between 18 and 29 years old in good health and CMV-seronegative.

CDR3 bases: TGTGCCAGCAGTGAAGAGTTGGGGGCAGCTTTCTTT. Protein sequence: CASSEELGAAFF. V and J are TRBV25-1 and TRBJ1-1; tentative D call: TRBD1 (6 bases). CDR1 is MGHDK, CDR2 SYGVNS, per germline. V was shortened by 2 bases and J by 10 bases, with 11 bases between the two germline ends. This CDR3 contains 12 residues.

This clone was seen a few times. The V and J genes are TRBV7-9 and TRBJ1-4; unclear D gene. Germline CDR1 and CDR2: SEHNR and FQNEAQ (reference sequence). V was clipped by 3 bases and J by 3 bases, with 14 bases between them. This CDR3 contains 16 residues. For the CDR3, the DNA is TGTGCCAGCAGCTTCCTCTTCCGGGGAGCTAATGAAAAACTGTTTTTT. The encoded protein is CASSFLFRGANEKLFF.

This rearrangement joins TRBV27 to TRBJ1-4; TRBD1 matches 7 bases. CDR1 and CDR2 (germline): MNHEY, SMNVEV (reference sequence). V shed 0 bases, J shed 6 bases, and the junction held 13 bases outside the gene matches. The CDR3 length is 18 residues. The CDR3 sequence is CASSLSKAWDSRDEKLFF. CDR3 in DNA: TGTGCCAGCAGTTTATCCAAGGCCTGGGACAGTAGGGATGAAAAACTGTTTTTT.

As concerns this clone: A read error may produce the germline difference seen at one junction end. The chain couples TRBV7-9 to TRBJ2-7, with a weak D call TRBD2 (5 bases). CDR3 length: 15 residues. Germline V gives CDR1 SEHNR, CDR2 FQNEAQ (reference sequence). The CDR3 is CSSSLVGLAAYEQYF. In DNA, the CDR3 is TGTTCCAGCAGCTTAGTAGGACTTGCCGCCTACGAGCAGTACTTC.

V and J are TRBV15 and TRBJ1-1; 7 bases agree with TRBD1. V was clipped by 1 base and J by 0 bases; unmatched bases: 5. CDR1 LNHNV and CDR2 YYDKDF come from the germline V gene (reference sequence). The CDR3 totals 16 residues. CDR3 region: CATSRGGTDLNTEAFF. The CDR3 coding sequence is TGTGCCACCAGCAGAGGGGGGACAGACTTGAACACTGAAGCTTTCTTT.

This chain links TRBV6-1 with TRBJ2-5, with a possible D match to TRBD1 (5 bases). Trimming stripped 2 bases from V and 4 bases from J, with 14 bases between. Per germline, CDR1 MNHNS and CDR2 SASEGT. This CDR3 comprises 15 residues. In DNA form, the CDR3 reads TGTGCCAGCAGTGAAATGCTAGGGGTGGGAGAGACCCAGTACTTC. Amino acids: CASSEMLGVGETQYF.

This clone was seen a handful of times. V usage is TRBV27 and J usage is TRBJ1-5; TRBD1 might be the D (6 bases). CDR1 MNHEY and CDR2 SMNVEV come from the germline V gene (reference sequence). Trimming pared 6 bases from V and 6 bases from J, leaving 9 bases between. CDR3 size: 12 residues. The CDR3 protein is CASRTGSQPQHF. CDR3 sequence (DNA): TGTGCCAGCAGAACAGGGTCTCAGCCCCAGCATTTT.

The rearrangement joins TRBV20-1 to TRBJ2-3; the match to TRBD1 covers 10 bases. This CDR3 contains 11 residues. J lost 6 bases, V lost 6 bases, and 0 bases had no gene match. Per germline, CDR1 DFQATT and CDR2 SNEGSKA (reference sequence). This CDR3 is CSAGQGDTQYF. CDR3 DNA: TGCAGTGCGGGACAGGGGGATACGCAGTATTTT.

Comment on this clone: A read error may produce the germline difference seen at one junction end. This rearrangement joins TRBV7-9 to TRBJ2-7; D might be TRBD1 (6 bases). The CDR3 consists of 14 residues. The germline V gene has CDR1 SEHNR and CDR2 FQNEAQ (reference sequence). CDR3 coding DNA: TGTTCCAGCAGCTTAGGTGCAGGGGAGTGGGAGCAGTACTTC. Translated, it gives CSSSLGAGEWEQYF.

The chain recombines TRBV5-1 with TRBJ2-4; 7 nucleotides match TRBD1. Germline V CDR1 and CDR2: SGHRS, YFSETQ. The CDR3 contains 17 residues. With 1 base clipped from V and 1 base from J, the junction kept 8 bases outside the gene matches. The CDR3 DNA is TGCGCCAGCAGCTTGAGGTCCGAGACAGGGGCCAAAAACATTCAGTACTTC. This sequence encodes CASSLRSETGAKNIQYF.

The V call is TRBV2, the J call TRBJ2-7; TRBD1 aligns across 11 bases. This CDR3 is 13 amino acids long. The V and J ends lost 11 bases and 5 bases, in that order; junction bases with no gene match: 8. Germline CDR1 is SNHLY and CDR2 is FYNNEI. The CDR3 region has the DNA TGTGCCGGATGGGACAGGGGGTCCGACGAGCAGTACTTC. This codes for CAGWDRGSDEQYF. Supplemented by reference TRBV2 and TRBJ2-7, the full variable domain reads EPEVTQTPSHQVTQMGQEVILRCVPISNHLYFYWYRQILGQKVEFLVSFYNNEISEKSEIFDDQFSVERPDGSNFTLKIRSTKLEDSAMYFCAGWDRGSDEQYFGPGTRLTVT.

This clone turned up a few times. This chain uses TRBV18 with TRBJ1-2; TRBD1 matches 9 bases. Germline CDR1 KGHSH, CDR2 LQKENI. This CDR3 is built from 14 residues. V was clipped by 6 bases and J by 7 bases; unmatched bases: 9. CDR3: CASSPDRGAGGYTF. CDR3 DNA sequence: TGTGCCAGCTCGCCGGACAGGGGCGCAGGTGGCTACACCTTC.

The chain joins TRBV7-3 to TRBJ2-5; 7 bases are shared with TRBD1. Germline V lookup: CDR1 SGHTA, CDR2 FQGTGA. The CDR3 sequence is 14 residues long. Germline trimming cut 5 bases from V and 5 bases from J; bases unmatched to any gene: 8. DNA of the CDR3: TGTGCCAGCAGCCGACAGGGTAGGGGGGAGACCCAGTACTTC. Amino acids: CASSRQGRGETQYF.

The chain carries TRBV18 and TRBJ2-1; D gene unclear. Germline V gene data show CDR1 as KGHSH and CDR2 as LQKENI. The CDR3 runs 17 residues. V lost 0 bases and J 2 bases, leaving 14 bases between the germline ends. CDR3 nucleotide sequence: TGTGCCAGCTCACCACCTTACGGAGAAAAGCCCTACAATGAGCAGTTCTTC. Its protein product is CASSPPYGEKPYNEQFF.

CDR3 loop: CASTSQGDTQYF. In DNA form, the CDR3 reads TGTGCCAGCACCTCCCAGGGGGATACGCAGTATTTT. The J gene is TRBJ2-3, the V gene TRBV6-5, with TRBD1 as a possible D gene (6 bases). CDR3 size: 12 residues. The V end was cut by 7 bases, the J end by 6 bases, with 11 bases between. Germline V gives CDR1 MNHEY, CDR2 SVGAGI.

The genes are TRBV7-8 and TRBJ2-3; 8 bases match TRBD2. This CDR3 spans 17 amino acids. J gave up 0 bases and V 3 bases, and 8 bases lay outside the gene matches. Germline V lookup: CDR1 SGHVS, CDR2 FQNEAQ. The CDR3 nucleotides are TGTGCCAGCAGCTTTGGCGGGGGGACGGCTAGCACAGATACGCAGTATTTT. Translating gives CASSFGGGTASTDTQYF.